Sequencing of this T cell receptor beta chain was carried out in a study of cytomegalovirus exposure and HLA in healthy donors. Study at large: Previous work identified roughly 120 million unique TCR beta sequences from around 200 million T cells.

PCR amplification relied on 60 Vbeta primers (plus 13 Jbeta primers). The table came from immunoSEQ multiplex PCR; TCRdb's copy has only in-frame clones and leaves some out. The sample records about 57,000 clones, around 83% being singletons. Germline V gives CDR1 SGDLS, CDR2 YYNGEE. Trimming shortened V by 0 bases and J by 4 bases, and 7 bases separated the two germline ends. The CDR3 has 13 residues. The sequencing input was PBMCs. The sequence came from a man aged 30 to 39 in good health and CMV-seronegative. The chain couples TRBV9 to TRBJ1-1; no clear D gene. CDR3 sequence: CASSVDSLTEAFF. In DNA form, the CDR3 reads TGTGCCAGCAGCGTAGATTCCCTCACTGAAGCTTTCTTT.